This TCR beta chain is from a study of cytotoxic CD8 clonotypes in ibrutinib-treated CLL. CDR1 and CDR2 (germline): SQVTM, ANQGSEA. Between the trimmed V and J ends, which lost 6 bases and 8 bases, there was a span of 13 bases. The CDR3 has 11 amino acids. Measured with immunoSEQ multiplex PCR; TCRdb has only the in-frame clones, and not every one. The sample includes fewer than 400,000 clones, around 66% of them seen just once. The source was PBMCs, collected after 36 months of ibrutinib treatment. The sequence derives from a human donor with chronic lymphocytic leukemia. V gene TRBV29-1 combines with J gene TRBJ1-2; a weak D match, TRBD1 (6 bases). DNA of the CDR3: TGCAGCGTAATAACAGGGTACGGCTACACCTTC. Residues: CSVITGYGYTF. The full variable domain, completed using reference TRBV29-1 and TRBJ1-2, is SAVISQKPSRDICQRGTSLTIQCQVDSQVTMMFWYRQQPGQSLTLIATANQGSEATYESGFVIDKFPISRPNLTFSTLTVSNMSPEDSSIYLCSVITGYGYTFGSGTRLTVV.